Here is one T cell receptor (beta chain) with its context. Antigen unknown. As defined, naive CD8 cells were CD45RO-negative and positively selected for CCR7, with terminally differentiated effector memory CD45RA+ cells excluded. All participating donors were Caucasian adults from Nashville, Tennessee. These data originate in a study of shared clonotypes between healthy human individuals. Whole-study findings and limits: Shared across a handful of donors were roughly 5% of the naive CD4 clonotypes.

Assay used: immunoSEQ multiplex PCR; TCRdb lists only in-frame clones, some missing. The sample has about 2 million clones, about 95% seen once. This sequence was found in a man in his late teens or twenties in good health. The sample was naive CD8+ T cells sorted from blood.

CDR3 nucleotide sequence: TGCAGCGCTGAGGAAGGGGAGGCCTATGGCTACACCTTC. Translated: CSAEEGEAYGYTF. The chain couples TRBV29-1 to TRBJ1-2, with a possible D match to TRBD1 (5 bases). Between the trimmed V and J ends, which lost 7 bases and 4 bases, there was a span of 16 bases. Germline V gene lookup returns CDR1 SQVTM and CDR2 ANQGSEA. This CDR3 comprises 13 residues.